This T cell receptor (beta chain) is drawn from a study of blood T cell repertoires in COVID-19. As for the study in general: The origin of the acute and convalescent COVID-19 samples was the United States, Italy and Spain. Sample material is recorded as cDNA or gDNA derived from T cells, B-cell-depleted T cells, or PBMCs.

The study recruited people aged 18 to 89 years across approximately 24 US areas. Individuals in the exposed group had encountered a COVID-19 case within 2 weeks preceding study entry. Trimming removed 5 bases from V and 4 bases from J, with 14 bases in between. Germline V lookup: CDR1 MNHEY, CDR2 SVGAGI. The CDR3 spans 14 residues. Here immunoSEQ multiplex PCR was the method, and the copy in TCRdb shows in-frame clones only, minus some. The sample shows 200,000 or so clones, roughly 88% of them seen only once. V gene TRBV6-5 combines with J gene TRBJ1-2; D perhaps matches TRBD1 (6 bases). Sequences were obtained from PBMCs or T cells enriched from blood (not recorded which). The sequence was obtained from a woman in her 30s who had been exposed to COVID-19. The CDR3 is CASSRFSDSYGYTF. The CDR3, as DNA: TGTGCCAGCAGTCGCTTCTCGGACAGCTATGGCTACACCTTC.